This T cell receptor beta chain was recovered during a study of blood T cells in healthy people across ages. The CDR3 sequence is 15 residues long. V was pared by 1 base and J by 1 base, with 4 bases of the junction left unmatched. Germline V gene data show CDR1 as SGHRS and CDR2 as YFSETQ. This clonotype came up a few times. Its specificity is unknown. Broader study findings: More naive CD4+ cells and higher diversity were found in long-lived than in aged donors.

Through a sample-barcoded 5' primer and a J-beta primer mix, a second PCR was run for about 6 to 11 cycles. TCRdb redid the calling of the 5' RACE reads with MiXCR, one entry per CDR3 protein. Of more than 500,000 distinct CDR3 sequences in the sample, about 26% are singletons; the top ten hold around 20%. In each sample, at least 6.5 million PBMCs were isolated. The clonotype originates from a woman in her 70s in good health. The sequenced sample consisted of blood. The chain couples TRBV5-1 to TRBJ2-5; 7 bases line up with TRBD2. CDR3 in DNA: TGCGCCAGCAGCTTGAATACGGGAGGCCAAGAGACCCAGTACTTC. This encodes CASSLNTGGQETQYF.